The 18 T cell receptor beta chains below were found in one sample sequenced in a study of cytomegalovirus exposure and HLA in healthy donors. The PCR ran on 60 Vbeta and 13 Jbeta primers. Assay used: immunoSEQ multiplex PCR; TCRdb lists only in-frame clones, some missing. This table holds over 95,000 clones, over 65% found once. The sample taken for sequencing was PBMCs. These TCRs come from a woman aged 30 to 39 in good health and CMV-seropositive.

The genes are TRBV2 and TRBJ2-5, with D possibly TRBD2 on 6 matching bases. V was clipped by 6 bases and J by 7 bases, with 15 bases between them. The CDR3 runs to 13 residues. Germline CDR1 reads SNHLY; CDR2 reads FYNNEI. In DNA, the CDR3 is TGTGCCAGCAGCCGTAGCGGTGCGGGGACCCAGTACTTC. Translated, it gives CASSRSGAGTQYF.

This clone has just a few counts. J is TRBJ1-1 and V is TRBV5-6, with 9 nucleotides matching TRBD1. The CDR3 loop spans 15 amino acids. Germline CDR1 and CDR2: SGHDT and YYEEEE. With V trimmed by 3 bases and J by 6 bases, 9 bases remained unmatched. The DNA of the CDR3 is TGTGCCAGCAGCTACGGGACAGGGTTGGGGGCTGAAGCTTTCTTT. Residues: CASSYGTGLGAEAFF.

The chain couples TRBV2 to TRBJ2-6; perhaps TRBD1 as D (5 bases). This CDR3 has 15 residues. The V end lost 6 bases, the J end lost 2 bases, and 11 bases lay between the germline ends. Looked up from germline, CDR1 is SNHLY and CDR2 is FYNNEI. CDR3 coding DNA: TGTGCCAGCAGGGACAAATCGGCTGGGGCCAACGTCCTGACTTTC. This encodes CASRDKSAGANVLTF. The full variable domain, in which reference TRBV2 and TRBJ2-6 provide the parts outside the CDR3, is EPEVTQTPSHQVTQMGQEVILRCVPISNHLYFYWYRQILGQKVEFLVSFYNNEISEKSEIFDDQFSVERPDGSNFTLKIRSTKLEDSAMYFCASRDKSAGANVLTFGAGSRLTVL.

This chain uses TRBV5-1 with TRBJ2-1, with 9 bases aligning to TRBD2. Per the germline V gene, CDR1 is SGHRS and CDR2 is YFSETQ. Trimming at V came to 1 base and at J to 8 bases, leaving 13 bases not matched to a gene. The CDR3 is 17 residues long. The CDR3 is CASSLIEGGRGVHEQFF. The DNA of the CDR3 is TGCGCCAGCAGCTTGATCGAGGGCGGGAGGGGGGTCCATGAGCAGTTCTTC.

The chain combines TRBV2 with TRBJ2-1; 13 nucleotides align to TRBD2. J was trimmed by 9 bases and V by 8 bases; bases with no gene match: 7. The CDR3 length is 14 residues. From germline, CDR1 is SNHLY and CDR2 FYNNEI. CDR3 in amino acids: CASQLAGGPVEQFF. CDR3 DNA sequence: TGTGCCAGCCAACTAGCGGGGGGGCCGGTTGAGCAGTTCTTC.

This clone was seen a few times. The rearrangement uses TRBV28 and TRBJ1-4; D perhaps matches TRBD1 (6 bases). Germline assignment: CDR1 MDHEN and CDR2 SYDVKM. The CDR3 is made up of 14 amino acids. Deletions cut 5 bases from V and 5 bases from J, with 12 bases between. The chain's CDR3 is CASSEQGLNEKLFF. CDR3 DNA sequence: TGTGCCAGCAGTGAGCAGGGGTTAAATGAAAAACTGTTTTTT.

V gene TRBV27 combines with J gene TRBJ1-2; 9 bases are shared with TRBD1. Per germline, CDR1 MNHEY and CDR2 SMNVEV (reference sequence). The CDR3 has 15 amino acids. The J segment lost 2 bases and the V segment lost 4 bases, leaving 5 bases of the junction unmatched. The CDR3 region is CASSSFGTGNYGYTF. The CDR3, as DNA: TGTGCCAGCAGTTCCTTCGGGACAGGGAACTATGGCTACACCTTC.

This chain joins TRBV5-4 and TRBJ2-5, with a tentative D call TRBD2 (5 bases). The CDR3 contains 15 residues. Germline V gives CDR1 SGHNT, CDR2 YYREEE (reference sequence). Trimming cost V 0 bases and J 1 base, with 10 bases left between them. The CDR3 here is CASSLVGGIQETQYF. In DNA, the CDR3 is TGTGCCAGCAGCTTGGTCGGAGGAATCCAAGAGACCCAGTACTTC.

The chain is built from TRBV6-5 and TRBJ1-1, with D unresolved. CDR1 and CDR2 from the germline V gene are MNHEY and SVGAGI. The CDR3 runs to 15 residues. With 1 base removed from V and 4 bases from J, the gap between germline ends came to 13 bases. Here the CDR3 reads CASSYLGSGGTEAFF. CDR3 bases: TGTGCCAGCAGTTACTTAGGTTCCGGAGGCACTGAAGCTTTCTTT.

V is TRBV14 and J is TRBJ1-6; 7 bases are a match to TRBD1. This CDR3 region has 16 residues. The V segment lost 1 base and the J segment 8 bases; nucleotides outside the gene matches: 8. Germline values: CDR1 SGHDN, CDR2 FVKESK. In DNA form, the CDR3 reads TGTGCCAGCAGCCAAGGACAGGGAAGGGTTTATTCACCCCTCCACTTT. It is translated as CASSQGQGRVYSPLHF. Full variable domain (missing parts from reference TRBV14 and TRBJ1-6): EAGVTQFPSHSVIEKGQTVTLRCDPISGHDNLYWYRRVMGKEIKFLLHFVKESKQDESGMPNNRFLAERTGGTYSTLKVQPAELEDSGVYFCASSQGQGRVYSPLHFGNGTRLTVT.

J is TRBJ1-2 and V is TRBV30; 10 bases map to TRBD1. V lost 7 bases and J lost 5; bases outside the gene matches: 10. The CDR3 has 14 amino acids. Germline V gene data show CDR1 as GTSNPN and CDR2 as SVGIG (reference sequence). CDR3 nucleotides: TGTGCCTTCCGGGACAGGGGAAACTTATATGGCTACACCTTC. Its translation: CAFRDRGNLYGYTF.

In this sample, this clone turned up a few times. This rearrangement joins TRBV2 to TRBJ2-7; D might be TRBD2 (6 bases). This CDR3 has 13 amino acids. CDR1 is SNHLY, CDR2 FYNNEI, per germline. The CDR3 DNA follows: TGTGCTTGCAGGGAGGAGGCGGCCTACGAGCAGTACTTC. Protein sequence: CACREEAAYEQYF. The entire variable domain, with the rest obtained from reference TRBV2 and TRBJ2-7, is as follows: EPEVTQTPSHQVTQMGQEVILRCVPISNHLYFYWYRQILGQKVEFLVSFYNNEISEKSEIFDDQFSVERPDGSNFTLKIRSTKLEDSAMYFCACREEAAYEQYFGPGTRLTVT.

The chain has TRBV5-6 and TRBJ1-4, with 8 bases fitting TRBD1. Germline CDR1 reads SGHDT; CDR2 reads YYEEEE. J was trimmed by 1 base and V by 6 bases; bases with no gene match: 5. This CDR3 contains 15 residues. DNA of the CDR3: TGTGCCAGCAACGGACAGGGTGGAACTAATGAAAAACTGTTTTTT. It is translated as CASNGQGGTNEKLFF.

V gene TRBV4-1 combines with J gene TRBJ1-1; 8 nucleotides align to TRBD1. The length of the CDR3 is 15 residues. Trimming removed 4 bases from V and 2 bases from J; junction bases left unmatched: 6. CDR1 is MGHRA, CDR2 YSYEKL, per germline. CDR3 nucleotides: TGCGCCAGCAGCCTGACCGGACAGGGCAACACTGAAGCTTTCTTT. It yields the protein CASSLTGQGNTEAFF.

This clone was counted a single time. The chain combines TRBV5-1 with TRBJ1-1; D is undetermined. Germline V gives CDR1 SGHRS, CDR2 YFSETQ. CDR3 length equals 11 residues. Trimming stripped 2 bases from V and 8 bases from J, with 7 bases between. CDR3 nucleotide sequence: TGCGCCAGCAGCTTCGGCGGCGAAGCTTTCTTT. Its translation is CASSFGGEAFF.

V gene TRBV5-1 combines with J gene TRBJ2-3; tentatively, D is TRBD2 (6 bases). Trimming cost V 0 bases and J 5 bases, with 16 bases left between them. This CDR3 contains 16 residues. Germline CDR1 and CDR2: SGHRS and YFSETQ. CDR3 loop: CASSLVVGGGIDTQYF. Here the CDR3 DNA reads TGCGCCAGCAGCTTGGTTGTCGGGGGAGGAATAGATACGCAGTATTTT.

The chain employs TRBV5-1 and TRBJ2-3, with 13 bases lining up with TRBD2. Germline V gene data show CDR1 as SGHRS and CDR2 as YFSETQ. This CDR3 has 15 residues. Trimming took 5 bases from V and 2 from J; bases not matched to a gene: 2. The CDR3 bases are TGCGCCAGCAGGACTAGCGGGGGGTACACAGATACGCAGTATTTT. Protein: CASRTSGGYTDTQYF.

The chain has TRBV27 and TRBJ1-2; D perhaps matches TRBD1 (6 bases). V was shortened by 5 bases and J by 4 bases, with 11 bases between the two germline ends. The CDR3 consists of 13 residues. The V gene's germline CDR1 is MNHEY and CDR2 SMNVEV (reference sequence). CDR3 sequence (DNA): TGTGCCAGCAGTCCCGACAGGATCTATGGCTACACCTTC. It yields the protein CASSPDRIYGYTF.